This TCR beta chain comes out of a study of blood T cell repertoires in COVID-19. Across the study: There were acute and convalescent COVID-19 samples, and they came from the United States, Italy and Spain. T cells, B-cell-depleted T cells, or PBMCs provided the cDNA or gDNA that served as material.

CDR1 is MNHEY, CDR2 SMNVEV, per germline (reference sequence). The CDR3 loop spans 15 amino acids. The germline V and J ends were trimmed by 7 bases and 3 bases, with 18 bases remaining between them. Original processing methods: Amplified reference gene primers provided the basis for estimating nucleated cell counts. Generated by immunoSEQ multiplex PCR, the TCRdb table keeps only in-frame clones and is missing some. That table gives V, J and clone size, and the DNA gave D and trimming. The sample carries approximately 120,000 clones, about 79% recorded once. This clone was found many times. The chain couples TRBV27 to TRBJ1-1; no clear D. The sample comprised peripheral blood. This clonotype was sampled from a man aged 40-49 years with active or convalescent COVID-19. In nucleotides, the CDR3 is TGTGCCAGCATCCCAAGGGTAGGGCGGGACACTGAAGCTTTCTTT. Protein product: CASIPRVGRDTEAFF.